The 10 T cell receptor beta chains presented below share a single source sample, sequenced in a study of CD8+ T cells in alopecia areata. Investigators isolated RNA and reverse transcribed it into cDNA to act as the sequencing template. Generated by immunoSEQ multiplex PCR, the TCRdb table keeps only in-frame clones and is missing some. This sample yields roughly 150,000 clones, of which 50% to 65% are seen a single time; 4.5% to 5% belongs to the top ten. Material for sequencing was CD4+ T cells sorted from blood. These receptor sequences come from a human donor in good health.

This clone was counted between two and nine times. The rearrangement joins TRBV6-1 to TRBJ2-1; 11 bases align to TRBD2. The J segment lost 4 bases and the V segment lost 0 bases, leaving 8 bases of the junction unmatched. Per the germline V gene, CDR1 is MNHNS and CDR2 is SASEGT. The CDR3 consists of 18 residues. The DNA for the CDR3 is TGTGCCAGCAGTGAAGCGCCCCCGGGACTAGCGGCATACAATGAGCAGTTCTTC. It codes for CASSEAPPGLAAYNEQFF.

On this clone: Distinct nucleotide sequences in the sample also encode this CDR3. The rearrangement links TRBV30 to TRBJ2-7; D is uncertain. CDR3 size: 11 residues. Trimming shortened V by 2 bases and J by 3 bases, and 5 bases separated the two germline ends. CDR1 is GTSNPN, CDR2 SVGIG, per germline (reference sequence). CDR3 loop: CAWSPGYEQYF. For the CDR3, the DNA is TGTGCCTGGAGTCCAGGCTACGAGCAGTACTTC.

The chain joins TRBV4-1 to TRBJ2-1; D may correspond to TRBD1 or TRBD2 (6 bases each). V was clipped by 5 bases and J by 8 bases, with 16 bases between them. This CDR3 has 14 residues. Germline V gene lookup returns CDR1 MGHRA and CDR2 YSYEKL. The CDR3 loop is CASSAHRRGDEQFF. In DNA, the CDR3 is TGCGCCAGCAGCGCCCACAGGAGGGGGGATGAGCAGTTCTTC.

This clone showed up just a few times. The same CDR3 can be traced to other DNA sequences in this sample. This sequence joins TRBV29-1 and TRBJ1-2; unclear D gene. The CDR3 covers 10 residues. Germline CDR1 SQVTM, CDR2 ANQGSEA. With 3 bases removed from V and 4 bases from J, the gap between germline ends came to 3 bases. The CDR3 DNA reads TGCAGCGTTGACGGCTATGGCTACACCTTC. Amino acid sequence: CSVDGYGYTF.

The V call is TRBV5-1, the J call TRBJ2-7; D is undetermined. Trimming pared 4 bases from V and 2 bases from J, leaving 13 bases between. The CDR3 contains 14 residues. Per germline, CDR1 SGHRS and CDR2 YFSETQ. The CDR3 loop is CASSPAPATYEQYF. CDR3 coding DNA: TGCGCCAGCAGCCCAGCCCCGGCCACCTACGAGCAGTACTTC.

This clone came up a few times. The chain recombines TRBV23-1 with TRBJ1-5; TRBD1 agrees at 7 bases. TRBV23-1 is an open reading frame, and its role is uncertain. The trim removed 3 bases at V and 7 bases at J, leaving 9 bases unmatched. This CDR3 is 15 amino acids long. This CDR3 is CASSHLETGNQPQHF. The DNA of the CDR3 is TGCGCCAGCAGTCACCTAGAGACAGGGAACCAGCCCCAGCATTTT.

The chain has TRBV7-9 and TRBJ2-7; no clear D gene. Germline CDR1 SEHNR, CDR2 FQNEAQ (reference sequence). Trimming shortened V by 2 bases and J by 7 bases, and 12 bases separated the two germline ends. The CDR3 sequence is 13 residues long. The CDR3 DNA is TGTGCCAGCAGCTTAAGGTCTGGTGGAGAGCAGTACTTC. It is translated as CASSLRSGGEQYF.

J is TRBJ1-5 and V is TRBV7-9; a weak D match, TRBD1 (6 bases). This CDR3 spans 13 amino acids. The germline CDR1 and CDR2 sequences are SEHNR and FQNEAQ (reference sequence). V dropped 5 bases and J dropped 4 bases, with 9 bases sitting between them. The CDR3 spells CASSATGNQPQHF. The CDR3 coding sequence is TGTGCCAGCAGCGCCACAGGGAATCAGCCCCAGCATTTT.

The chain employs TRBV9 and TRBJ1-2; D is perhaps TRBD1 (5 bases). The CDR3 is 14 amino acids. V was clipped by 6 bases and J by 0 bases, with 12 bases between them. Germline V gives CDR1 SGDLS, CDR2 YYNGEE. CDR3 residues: CASTRQTANYGYTF. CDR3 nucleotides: TGTGCCAGCACCCGACAGACAGCTAACTATGGCTACACCTTC.

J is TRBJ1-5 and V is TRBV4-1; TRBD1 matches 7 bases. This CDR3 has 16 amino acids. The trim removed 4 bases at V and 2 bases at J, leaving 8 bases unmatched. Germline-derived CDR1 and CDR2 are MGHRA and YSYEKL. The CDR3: CASSPGQVQRNQPQHF. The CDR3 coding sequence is TGCGCCAGCAGCCCCGGACAGGTTCAACGCAATCAGCCCCAGCATTTT.